This T cell receptor (beta chain) was found in a study of cytomegalovirus exposure and HLA in healthy donors. It was with 60 Vbeta and 13 Jbeta primers that the PCR ran. Measured with immunoSEQ multiplex PCR; TCRdb has only the in-frame clones, and not every one. The table includes approximately 130,000 clones, 75% to 85% detected once. This clonotype originated in a man aged 40-55 years in good health and CMV-seronegative. Sequencing was performed on PBMCs.

As DNA, the CDR3 is TGTGCCAGCAGTGAACCCGGGACAGTACTCAATCAGCCCCAGCATTTT. It translates to CASSEPGTVLNQPQHF. V and J are TRBV6-1 and TRBJ1-5; TRBD1 agrees at 7 bases. CDR3 length: 16 amino acids. V lost 2 bases, J lost 3 bases, and 7 bases stayed unmatched. Looked up from germline, CDR1 is MNHNS and CDR2 is SASEGT.